This T cell receptor beta chain was identified during a study of T cells in Graves' hyperthyroidism and ophthalmopathy (dated by TCRdb to between 2018 and 2021). About the study as a whole: Peripheral blood samples were taken at the time of initial diagnosis, prior to any treatment. Thyroid tissue and blood T-cell repertoires from six Graves' hyperthyroidism patients were also compared in the study. The paper reports TCR Vbeta CDR3 sequencing of approximately 140 peripheral blood samples: approximately 41 ophthalmopathy, about 75 hyperthyroidism and around 17 progressor patients. For training and testing, the 80 to 100 patients in the discovery cohort were randomly divided in a 7:3 ratio. Once sampling was done, hyperthyroidism patients were given methimazole at a starting dose of 30 mg daily, whereas ophthalmopathy patients were given high-dose intravenous methylprednisolone. Prospective prediction of ophthalmopathy was tested in an independent validation cohort of approximately 19 hyperthyroidism patients and some 17 patients who later progressed to ophthalmopathy. TCR V-J signatures able to tell the groups apart were searched for in a discovery cohort of 100 or so patients, of whom under 45 had Graves' ophthalmopathy and some 60 had stable Graves' hyperthyroidism. Summary of the overall study and its limitations: In validation, progression to ophthalmopathy was predicted by the model with more than 65% sensitivity and about 72% specificity, a median of approximately 6.5 months before onset. In cross-validation, a model built on a 13 V-J signature told ophthalmopathy apart from stable hyperthyroidism with less than 90% sensitivity and about 81% specificity, and in testing the same model reached 80%/75%. No statistical method was used to fix the sample size in advance, and group allocation was not hidden from the investigators. Most expanded thyroid clonotypes (frequency above 0.001) were also detected in blood, suggesting blood repertoires may reflect thyroid immune responses.

TCR beta CDR3 regions were amplified from RNA transcripts. The first round of RT-PCR for the TCR CDR3 was performed with the HTBI primer set and the Qiagen OneStep RT-PCR kit. Libraries were constructed in a second round of multiplex PCR, after which size selection and purification were carried out. Sequencing of the libraries was done on an Illumina HiSeq2000 using paired-end 100 bp reads. The original methods were these. SOAPnuke was used to process the raw data, throwing out any read that contained adapters or uncalled bases, had a mean Phred below 15, or lacked an exact constant-primer or identifier match. High-quality paired reads were merged with COPE v1.2.5, and unique nucleotide sequences were defined as clonotypes. Clonotypes were aligned to IMGT TRBV, TRBD and TRBJ reference segments using MiTCR v1.1. The analysis was restricted to V-J combinations with a frequency above 0.0001, which together covered over 99% of the repertoires. A TCS score was defined as the ratio between F50 (clonal expansion) and ExV (chaos), using BLOSUM62-based TCRdist between CDR3 peptides within each V-J. Welch's t-statistics and random forest reduced roughly 500 V-J features to roughly 13, which were used in a naive Bayes classifier (R e1071). TCRdb handled the public reads itself, with Q25 trimming in fastp and clone calling in MiXCR, and kept productive beta chains. Identical CDR3 proteins give one entry, which carries the most common genes and DNA. The V and J calls and clone size come from TCRdb's table, not from the authors' own analysis. The table for this sample lists some 490,000 distinct CDR3 sequences; roughly 23% of them were counted only once. In total, the top ten clones hold approximately 54% of the sample.

Including cysteine and phenylalanine, the CDR3 has 15 amino acids. Of the read, only the CDR3 DNA is kept; its 45 bases are in frame from base 1. V drops 7 bases and J drops 10 bases, leaving 20 bases in between. Taken from the germline V gene, the CDR1 and CDR2 loops are MNHNS and SASEGT. Of note for this clonotype: It has no known antigen specificity. Base qualities are not recorded, but no much larger clone differs from it by a single base.

In the ophthalmopathy patients, disease was moderately to severely active, with a Clinical Activity Score of 3 or more, a NOSPECS grade of 4 or more, and a duration of less than 3 months. Patients with uncontrolled infections, other autoimmune diseases, pregnancy or lactation were excluded. Diagnoses were based on clinical symptoms, serum thyroxine and TRAb, thyroid ultrasound and orbital computed tomography. PBMCs were separated from roughly 9.6 ml of fresh peripheral blood using Ficoll-Paque density gradient centrifugation. Total RNA was extracted with Trizol reagent, and quality was checked on an Agilent 2100 Bioanalyzer.

The receptor chain draws on TRBV6-1 and TRBJ1-6, and perhaps TRBD1 as D gene, on 6 matching bases. The sequencing input was blood. The sequence derives from a woman in her 70s with Graves' ophthalmopathy. The CDR3 corresponds to CASNWEQGGRSPLHF. In nucleotides, the sequence is TGTGCCAGCAACTGGGAACAGGGAGGAAGATCACCCCTCCACTTT.